Below, 2 T cell receptor beta chains from the same sample are listed, as sequenced in a study of T cells after yellow fever vaccination. Via MiXCR, TCRdb re-called the 5' RACE reads, giving one row per CDR3 protein. The sample records under 500,000 distinct CDR3 sequences, roughly a sixth being singletons. Material: PBMCs, obtained before the yellow fever booster vaccination. These receptors originate from a young man who received the YFV17D yellow fever vaccine.

The rearrangement joins TRBV27 to TRBJ2-1; 7 nucleotides line up with TRBD1. CDR1 and CDR2 from the germline V gene are MNHEY and SMNVEV (reference sequence). The ends lost 6 bases at V and 10 bases at J; junction bases unmatched: 15. The CDR3 sequence is 15 residues long. The CDR3 DNA is TGTGCCAGCAGCCCACAGGGGCTTAGCTTACGCGAGCAGTTCTTC. As protein: CASSPQGLSLREQFF.

This clonotype was observed a handful of times. CDR3 sequence: CASSDWLVHEQFF. CDR3 nucleotide sequence: TGTGCCAGCAGTGACTGGTTAGTGCATGAGCAGTTCTTC. This chain links TRBV6-2 or TRBV6-3 with TRBJ2-1; D call uncertain. This CDR3 comprises 13 residues. The V end was cut by 5 bases, the J end by 8 bases, with 13 bases between. CDR1 is MNHEY and CDR2 is SVGEGT in the germline V gene.